This TCR beta chain originates from a study of T cells after yellow fever vaccination. General study findings and limits: Subsequent booster samples again held most clones from primary vaccination (around 96% CD4, about 90% CD8). Clonotypes shared by both compartments, CD4 and CD8, made up a small share.

This CDR3 is built from 16 residues. After removal of 4 bases from V and 5 bases from J, the junction contained 11 bases not matched to a gene. Per the germline V gene, CDR1 is MGHRA and CDR2 is YSYEKL. This clonotype occurred a few times. The antigen remains unidentified. TCRdb reprocessed the 5' RACE reads via MiXCR and lists one record per CDR3 protein. The table lists some 300,000 distinct CDR3 sequences, 8.5% to 10% of them singletons, with around 3.3% in the top ten. This clonotype was sampled from a man aged 18 to 35 who received the YFV17D yellow fever vaccine. V usage is TRBV4-1 and J usage is TRBJ1-5; 7 nucleotides agree with TRBD1. The material was CD4+ T cells sorted from PBMCs, obtained 5 days after the yellow fever booster vaccination. The CDR3 DNA sequence: TGCGCCAGCAGCCGAGTAACAGGGGTGGCGGATCAGCCCCAGCATTTT. Encoded protein: CASSRVTGVADQPQHF.